Described below is a single T cell receptor beta chain sequence and its context. These data originate in a study of blood T cell repertoires in COVID-19. Across the study: Sites in the United States, Italy and Spain provided acute and convalescent COVID-19 samples.

Germline V lookup: CDR1 LGHNA, CDR2 YNFKEQ. Trimming cost V 4 bases and J 3 bases; bases outside gene matches: 4. The CDR3 loop spans 15 amino acids. How the authors handled the data: Scientists estimated how many nucleated cells there were by amplifying reference gene primers. The data were produced by immunoSEQ multiplex PCR, yet TCRdb's version contains in-frame clones alone and is incomplete. From that table come the V and J calls and clone size; the DNA was used to work out D and trimming. In the table there are over 150,000 clones, around 84% of which are singletons. Study members were between roughly 18 and 90 years old and lived in 25 or so US regions.

The chain couples TRBV4-2 to TRBJ2-1, with 9 bases that match TRBD2. The sequenced material came from PBMCs or T cells enriched from blood (not recorded which). The source of this sequence is a man in his fifties or sixties who had recovered from COVID-19. CDR3 sequence: CASSLRRGGYNEQFF. The CDR3 DNA sequence: TGTGCCAGCAGCCTCAGGCGGGGGGGCTACAATGAGCAGTTCTTC.